A single sample gave rise to the 11 T cell receptor beta chains below, sequenced in a study of graft-versus-host responses after intestinal transplantation. The table came from immunoSEQ multiplex PCR; TCRdb's copy has only in-frame clones and leaves some out. The repertoire has some 27,000 clones, over 90% of them found once; the top ten carry 0.53%. The starting material was PBMCs, obtained 18 days after transplant. The receptors derive from a human patient who received an intestinal transplant, so some T cells may come from the graft donor.

The chain combines TRBV7-8 with TRBJ1-2; D unresolved. CDR3 length equals 13 residues. Germline V gives CDR1 SGHVS, CDR2 FQNEAQ. V was pared by 4 bases and J by 1 base, with 7 bases between. The CDR3 region is CASSSGLNYGYTF. The CDR3 coding sequence is TGTGCCAGCAGCTCAGGCCTTAACTATGGCTACACCTTC.

The chain joins TRBV27 to TRBJ1-1; a possible D gene is TRBD1 (6 bases). CDR1 MNHEY and CDR2 SMNVEV come from the germline V gene (reference sequence). Trimming shortened V by 5 bases and J by 0 bases, and 10 bases separated the two germline ends. The CDR3 loop spans 14 amino acids. The CDR3 DNA is TGTGCCAGCAGTCTACAGGGCCTGAACACTGAAGCTTTCTTT. Protein product: CASSLQGLNTEAFF.

In its sample, this clone was seen once. V usage is TRBV12-5 and J usage is TRBJ2-5; 9 bases are shared with TRBD1. This CDR3 is 14 amino acids long. Germline V gene sequence: CDR1 LGHNT, CDR2 FRNRAP. With 7 bases clipped from V and 7 bases from J, the junction kept 10 bases outside the gene matches. The CDR3 is CASALGTGLATQYF. CDR3 DNA sequence: TGTGCTAGTGCCCTAGGGACAGGGCTCGCGACCCAGTACTTC.

V usage is TRBV4-1 and J usage is TRBJ2-7, with D maybe TRBD2 (5 bases). CDR3 length: 13 residues. V lost 1 base and J 2 bases, leaving 6 bases between the germline ends. Germline values: CDR1 MGHRA, CDR2 YSYEKL. The CDR3 is CASSQGRTYEQYF. The CDR3 DNA is TGCGCCAGCAGCCAAGGGAGGACCTACGAGCAGTACTTC.

This clone showed up just once. This chain connects TRBV5-8 to TRBJ1-6, with a possible D match to TRBD1 (5 bases). From germline, CDR1 is SGHTS and CDR2 YDEGEE. The CDR3 sequence is 11 residues long. V lost 2 bases and J 14 bases, leaving 8 bases between the germline ends. Here the CDR3 DNA reads TGTGCCAGCAGCTTCAGGGCGGCCCTCCACTTT. Its protein is CASSFRAALHF.

This clone was counted a single time. V usage is TRBV5-4 and J usage is TRBJ2-3; 9 bases are shared with TRBD1. Germline assignment: CDR1 SGHNT and CDR2 YYREEE (reference sequence). J lost 1 base, V lost 3 bases, and 6 bases had no gene match. This CDR3 has 16 residues. CDR3 nucleotide sequence: TGTGCCAGCAGCTACAACAGGGGGCCGGGCACAGATACGCAGTATTTT. This sequence encodes CASSYNRGPGTDTQYF.

J is TRBJ1-3 and V is TRBV4-1; the D gene is possibly TRBD1 (6 bases). The CDR3 contains 16 residues. Looked up from germline, CDR1 is MGHRA and CDR2 is YSYEKL. Trimming removed 4 bases from V and 8 bases from J, with 21 bases in between. The CDR3 nucleotides are TGCGCCAGCAGCCGATTGCGACGGGGGGCGGGAGACACCATATATTTT. As protein: CASSRLRRGAGDTIYF.

The rearrangement links TRBV27 to TRBJ1-1; D gene uncertain. V was trimmed by 6 bases and J by 4 bases, leaving 15 bases between them. The length of the CDR3 is 14 residues. Germline CDR1 MNHEY, CDR2 SMNVEV (reference sequence). DNA for the CDR3: TGTGCCAGCAGCCTCTCCATGTGGGGCACTGAAGCTTTCTTT. This encodes CASSLSMWGTEAFF.

The gene calls are TRBV6-5 and TRBJ2-7; D remains unclear. Germline assignment: CDR1 MNHEY and CDR2 SVGAGI. V was shortened by 5 bases and J by 0 bases, with 14 bases between the two germline ends. The CDR3 length is 15 residues. CDR3 loop: CASSPSAYASYEQYF. The CDR3 DNA reads TGTGCCAGCAGTCCTTCAGCCTACGCCTCCTACGAGCAGTACTTC.

The chain carries TRBV6-6 and TRBJ2-1, with unresolved D. Germline V gene data show CDR1 as MNHNY and CDR2 as SVGAGI (reference sequence). The CDR3 sequence is 14 residues long. Trimming cost V 4 bases and J 7 bases, with 14 bases left between them. CDR3 DNA: TGTGCCAGCAGTTCCGCGATTTTCGCGAATGAGCAGTTCTTC. This translates into CASSSAIFANEQFF.

This chain connects TRBV7-2 to TRBJ2-7; TRBD2 matches 12 bases. This CDR3 spans 15 amino acids. Germline CDR1 SGHTA, CDR2 FQGNSA. Trimming at V came to 5 bases and at J to 4 bases, leaving 6 bases not matched to a gene. Here the CDR3 reads CASSNLAGGLYEQYF. The CDR3 region has the DNA TGTGCCAGCAGCAATCTAGCGGGGGGGCTTTACGAGCAGTACTTC.